Reported below is one T cell receptor (beta chain). Its antigen target is currently unknown. No much larger clone is present one base from it, and per-base qualities are unavailable. TCRbeta CDR3 regions were amplified from genomic DNA by means of the immunoSEQ Assay, a bias-controlled multiplex PCR. On the authors' methods: The number of nucleated cells in each sample was estimated by amplification of reference gene primers within the assay. To quantify the absolute abundance of each unique TCRbeta CDR3 rearrangement, sequence reads were collapsed and filtered. Productive Simpson clonality was computed per sample as the square root of Simpson's diversity index over productive rearrangements. TCRdb obtained this table from immuneACCESS and retained in-frame rearrangements with V and J assigned. These tables miss some clones; where compared with another copy, unresolved V genes account for less than half of the shortfall, and the remainder is unexplained. Clone size and V and J calls were adopted from that table, with D and trimming inferred from the DNA. The sample table records roughly 200,000 clones; 86% of these occur just once. About 6% of the sample goes to the ten largest clones.

Inclusive of the bounding cysteine and phenylalanine, the CDR3 is 14 residues long. The read is trimmed to its CDR3 DNA, 42 bases read in frame from base 1. CDR1 and CDR2 (SQVTM, ANQGSEA) derive from the germline V gene. Trimming takes 6 bases off V and 5 bases off J; junction bases not matched to a gene: 6. This sample stems from a study of blood T cell repertoires in COVID-19 (dated by TCRdb to 2019 to 2021). Background for the entire study: The collaborator samples originated in the United States, Italy and Spain and spanned the acute and convalescent phases of COVID-19. The material from the prospective study consisted of cDNA or gDNA derived from T cells, B-cell-depleted T cells, or PBMCs. Samples came from the ongoing ImmuneRACE study (first 160 participants) plus 1,254 subjects from 6 global collaborators. Where available, HLA class I and class II types were taken from metadata supplied by the sample provider and were not determined by assay-based typing. A de-identified subject ID, COVID-19 status, age in years and sex were almost always included in the sample metadata. Subjects who had been exposed to COVID-19, were actively infected with it, or had recovered from it provided the deeply sampled blood TCRbeta repertoires that made up the dataset. A freely available public database, intended as a resource for researchers studying the immune response to SARS-CoV-2, is where the repertoires were released.

In the prospective study, participants were about 18 to 90 years old, resided in about 25 geographic areas of the United States, and were enrolled through a virtual design. Cohort assignment in the prospective study relied on participant-reported clinical history from a screening survey and a study questionnaire. Each participant in the prospective study had whole blood, serum and a nasopharyngeal or oropharyngeal swab collected by mobile phlebotomists. Prospective study participants could optionally give additional blood draws and questionnaires over an approximately 2-month period. Blood samples from the prospective study were shipped frozen or at room temperature prior to DNA extraction. The investigation overall reported the following: The quantity of clinical and demographic metadata differed by source and by participant and was supplied without curation.

The V and J segments used are TRBV29-1 and TRBJ2-1, with TRBD1 matching 11 junction bases. Source material: PBMCs or T cells enriched from blood (not recorded which). The clonotype originates from a man between 40 and 49 years old with acute COVID-19. For the CDR3, the sequence is CSVSGQGVDNEQFF. The DNA is TGCAGCGTCTCGGGACAGGGGGTTGACAATGAGCAGTTCTTC.